This T cell receptor (beta chain) was recorded in a study of shared T cell receptors in the human thymus. CDR3 length equals 16 residues. Trimming stripped 3 bases from V and 5 bases from J, with 19 bases between. Germline loops: CDR1 SGHVS, CDR2 FQNEAQ. The protocol was immunoSEQ multiplex PCR, while the TCRdb copy is restricted to in-frame clones and leaves out a portion. The data contain approximately 730,000 clones, approximately 85% of them singletons. The data were also submitted as part of a second study, on human thymus T cells. In that study: Finnish infants who were healthy and having corrective surgery for congenital heart defects made up the donors. Thymus was obtained from resections taken during corrective heart surgery. An apparent bias in V and J gene usage was seen in thymic and blood repertoires. Overlap was high between thymic repertoires from unrelated individuals, as reported in related research.

Sequenced input: thymocytes. This sequence was found in a girl younger than two with a congenital heart defect. The chain has TRBV7-8 and TRBJ2-5; TRBD2 might be the D (5 bases). The CDR3 reads CASSLWCRDALETQYF. The CDR3 DNA follows: TGTGCCAGCAGCTTGTGGTGCCGGGATGCCCTGGAGACCCAGTACTTC.